This T cell receptor beta chain derives from a study of technical replicates of blood from four donors. Losses at the gene ends were 2 bases for V and 7 bases for J; bases not matched to a gene: 16. The CDR3 length is 18 residues. The V gene's germline CDR1 is PRHDT and CDR2 FYEKMQ (reference sequence). Only in-frame clones appear in the TCRdb table, and some are missing; sequencing was by immunoSEQ multiplex PCR. There are about 100,000 clones in the sample; nearly 97% occur only once, and 0.2% to 0.25% lies in the top ten. Sequenced: T cells isolated from PBMCs. The chain has TRBV13 and TRBJ2-1, with 8 bases identical to TRBD2. The clonotype originates from a human donor in good health. The CDR3 sequence is CASSLTYGRARGLNEQFF. CDR3 in DNA: TGTGCCAGCAGCTTAACTTACGGGAGGGCCCGAGGTTTGAATGAGCAGTTCTTC.